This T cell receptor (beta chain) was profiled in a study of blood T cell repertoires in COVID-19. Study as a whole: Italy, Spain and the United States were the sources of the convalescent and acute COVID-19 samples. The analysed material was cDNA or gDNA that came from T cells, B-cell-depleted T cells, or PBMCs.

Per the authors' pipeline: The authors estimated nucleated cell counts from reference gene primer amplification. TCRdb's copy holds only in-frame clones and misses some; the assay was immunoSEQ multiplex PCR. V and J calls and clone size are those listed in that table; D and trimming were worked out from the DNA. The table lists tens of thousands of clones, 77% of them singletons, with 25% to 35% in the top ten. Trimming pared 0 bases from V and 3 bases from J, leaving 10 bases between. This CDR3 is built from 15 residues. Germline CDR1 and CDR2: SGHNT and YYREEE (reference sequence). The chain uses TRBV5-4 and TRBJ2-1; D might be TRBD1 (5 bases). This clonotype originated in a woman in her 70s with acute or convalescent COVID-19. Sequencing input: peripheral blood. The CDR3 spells CASSLDGADYNEQFF. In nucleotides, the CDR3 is TGTGCCAGCAGCTTGGATGGGGCTGACTACAATGAGCAGTTCTTC. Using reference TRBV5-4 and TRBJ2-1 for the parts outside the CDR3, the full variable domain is ETGVTQSPTHLIKTRGQQVTLRCSSQSGHNTVSWYQQALGQGPQFIFQYYREEENGRGNFPPRFSGLQFPNYSSELNVNALELDDSALYLCASSLDGADYNEQFFGPGTRLTVL.